Below, one TCR beta chain is given with its context. A single count supports this clone. It has no known antigen specificity. The sample holds no much larger clone one base away, and base qualities are not on file. Each collaborating institution followed its own protocols to collect whole blood in K2EDTA tubes. For TCRbeta analysis, collaborators shipped samples in one of three forms: frozen whole blood, isolated PBMCs, or DNA extracted from either of those sample types. The source of the sample is a study of blood T cell repertoires in COVID-19 (dated by TCRdb to about 2020). For the study in its entirety: Samples covering the acute and convalescent phases of COVID-19 were provided by collaborators in the United States, Italy and Spain. The sample metadata nearly always contained a de-identified subject ID, COVID-19 status, age in years and sex. Deeply sampled blood TCRbeta repertoires from subjects exposed to, actively infected with, or recovered from COVID-19 were included in the dataset. The prospective study material was composed of cDNA or gDNA derived from T cells, B-cell-depleted T cells, or PBMCs. Where HLA class I and class II types were available, the types were taken from metadata supplied by the sample provider, not from assay-based typing. Samples were obtained from the ongoing ImmuneRACE study (first 160 participants) and from approximately 1,200 subjects provided by 6 global collaborators. The repertoires were made available in a free public database intended to serve as a resource for research on the immune response to SARS-CoV-2. General findings and caveats noted by the study authors: The amount of clinical and demographic metadata varied by source and participant and was provided uncurated.

V loses 0 bases, J loses 6 bases, and the germline ends lie 6 bases apart. From the cysteine through the phenylalanine, the CDR3 covers 12 amino acids. Of all the DNA, just the CDR3 is kept, 36 bases in frame from base 1. Based on the germline V gene, the CDR1 and CDR2 sequences are SGHAT and FQNNGV. TCRbeta CDR3 regions were amplified from genomic DNA by means of the immunoSEQ Assay, a bias-controlled multiplex PCR. The source study handled its data this way. The number of nucleated cells in each sample was estimated from the amplification of reference gene primers within the assay. To quantify the absolute abundance of each unique TCRbeta CDR3 rearrangement, sequence reads were collapsed and filtered. For each sample, productive Simpson clonality was calculated by taking the square root of Simpson's diversity index across productive rearrangements. What TCRdb holds here is the immuneACCESS table cut down to in-frame rearrangements. Part of the clones is not present; checked against another copy, under half of the missing clones reflect an unresolved V gene, and the others are unexplained. V and J calls plus clone size are reproduced from that table; the DNA served to infer D and trimming. This sample gives approximately 210,000 clones in total; 84% of them show up just once. The ten largest clones add up to 20% of the sample.

The rearrangement joined TRBV11-2 to TRBJ2-7; no confident D gene assignment can be made. This receptor was identified in a man aged 25-45 years with active or convalescent COVID-19. Material for sequencing was peripheral blood. CDR3 reads: CASSLDLSEQYF. The nucleotide sequence is TGTGCCAGCAGCTTAGATCTGTCCGAGCAGTACTTC.